What follows are 23 T cell receptor beta chains derived from one specimen sequenced in a study of cytomegalovirus exposure and HLA in healthy donors. The PCR made use of 60 Vbeta and 13 Jbeta primers. This table comes from immunoSEQ multiplex PCR, and its TCRdb copy is limited to in-frame clones, with some not included. The repertoire holds about 25,000 clones, more than 75% seen once, with more than 4.5% in the top ten. Sequenced: PBMCs. These receptors all come from a male donor in good health and CMV-seronegative.

This sequence joins TRBV7-2 and TRBJ2-7; 7 bases fit TRBD1. Germline V CDR1 and CDR2: SGHTA, FQGNSA. The CDR3 spans 16 residues. V lost 1 base, J lost 2 bases, and 8 bases stayed unmatched. The CDR3 protein is CASSLDRTGGAYEQYF. CDR3 DNA: TGTGCCAGCAGCTTAGATCGGACAGGTGGGGCCTACGAGCAGTACTTC.

This clone was counted between two and nine times. The V gene is TRBV6-1, the J gene TRBJ1-2; TRBD1 agrees at 10 bases. Per the germline V gene, CDR1 is MNHNS and CDR2 is SASEGT. The CDR3 is 13 residues long. With V trimmed by 11 bases and J by 4 bases, 7 bases remained unmatched. The CDR3 sequence is CAAQGQGLYGYTF. The CDR3 bases are TGTGCCGCCCAGGGACAGGGGCTCTATGGCTACACCTTC.

This clone is a singleton in its sample. The chain couples TRBV28 to TRBJ1-3; D uncertain. The CDR3 runs to 13 residues. Germline CDR1 reads MDHEN; CDR2 reads SYDVKM. V gave up 8 bases and J gave up 5 bases, with 13 bases separating them. The CDR3 nucleotides are TGTGCCAGCCGGGAGGGCGGGAGAAACACCATATATTTT. This sequence encodes CASREGGRNTIYF.

The chain is built from TRBV9 and TRBJ2-1; 9 nucleotides line up with TRBD2. This CDR3 comprises 15 residues. Germline V CDR1 and CDR2: SGDLS, YYNGEE. V lost 4 bases to trimming and J lost 5 bases; unmatched junction nucleotides: 7. This CDR3 reads CASSPSGGTHNEQFF. CDR3 DNA: TGTGCCAGCAGCCCAAGCGGGGGGACCCACAATGAGCAGTTCTTC.

This sequence joins TRBV7-9 and TRBJ2-7; tentative D call: TRBD1 (5 bases). V lost 6 bases and J 5 bases, leaving 20 bases between the germline ends. The CDR3 spans 15 residues. Germline CDR1 is SEHNR and CDR2 is FQNEAQ (reference sequence). CDR3 DNA sequence: TGTGCCAGCAGTCCACGACAGTCCAAATCGAACGAGCAGTACTTC. Amino acids: CASSPRQSKSNEQYF.

The chain carries TRBV4-2 and TRBJ2-3; 7 bases match TRBD1. Germline V gene lookup returns CDR1 LGHNA and CDR2 YNFKEQ. The CDR3 covers 15 residues. V was pared by 3 bases and J by 3 bases, with 6 bases of the junction left unmatched. CDR3 DNA: TGTGCCAGCAGCCACCCGGACAGGCTGACAGATACGCAGTATTTT. Translating gives CASSHPDRLTDTQYF.

This clone was observed a few times. The chain joins TRBV5-5 to TRBJ2-3, with TRBD1 matching over 8 bases. The germline V gene encodes CDR1 SGHKS and CDR2 YYEKEE (reference sequence). The CDR3 length is 16 residues. The junction had 9 bases not matched to a gene; V was cut back by 4 bases and J by 2 bases. The CDR3 nucleotides read TGTGCCAGCAGCGCAAGACAGGGGACACACACAGATACGCAGTATTTT. It translates to CASSARQGTHTDTQYF.

The rearrangement uses TRBV30 and TRBJ2-7, with 9 bases matching TRBD1. Germline values: CDR1 GTSNPN, CDR2 SVGIG (reference sequence). CDR3 length: 13 residues. V lost 6 bases and J lost 9; bases outside the gene matches: 12. For the CDR3, the DNA is TGTGCCTGTACAGGGGGCTCCCCTTTCGGGCAGTACTTC. Protein: CACTGGSPFGQYF.

The rearrangement joins TRBV18 to TRBJ1-1; 8 bases fit TRBD1. With 2 bases clipped from V and 0 bases from J, the junction kept 8 bases outside the gene matches. Per the germline V gene, CDR1 is KGHSH and CDR2 is LQKENI. This CDR3 has 17 residues. CDR3 nucleotides: TGTGCCAGCTCACCAACTCCAGGGGGCAGCATGAACACTGAAGCTTTCTTT. Translating gives CASSPTPGGSMNTEAFF.

This chain connects TRBV28 to TRBJ1-1, with 8 nucleotides matching TRBD1. The germline CDR1 and CDR2 sequences are MDHEN and SYDVKM. Germline trimming cut 2 bases from V and 3 bases from J; bases unmatched to any gene: 2. The CDR3 has 14 residues. This CDR3 reads CASSLGTGHTEAFF. Here the CDR3 DNA reads TGTGCCAGCAGTTTAGGGACAGGCCACACTGAAGCTTTCTTT.

The rearrangement links TRBV2 to TRBJ2-3; 8 nucleotides match TRBD2. The CDR3 runs 13 residues. Germline V gene lookup returns CDR1 SNHLY and CDR2 FYNNEI. V gave up 3 bases and J gave up 5 bases; unmatched junction bases: 1. CDR3 residues: CASSEREVDTQYF. CDR3 DNA sequence: TGTGCCAGCAGTGAGCGGGAGGTAGATACGCAGTATTTT.

V is TRBV5-1 and J is TRBJ2-7, with unresolved D. V was shortened by 3 bases and J by 0 bases, with 7 bases between the two germline ends. The CDR3 spans 13 residues. Germline CDR1 is SGHRS and CDR2 is YFSETQ. This chain's CDR3 is CASSSDSSYEQYF. Here the CDR3 DNA reads TGCGCCAGCAGCTCCGACTCCTCCTACGAGCAGTACTTC.

This clone came up a few times. The V and J genes are TRBV20-1 and TRBJ2-1; D possibly corresponds to TRBD2 (6 bases). CDR1 and CDR2 (germline): DFQATT, SNEGSKA (reference sequence). The CDR3 is 9 residues long. V lost 7 bases, J lost 9 bases, and 7 bases lay in between. The DNA of the CDR3 is TGCAGTGGGGGGGTTGAGCAGTTCTTC. This codes for CSGGVEQFF.

J is TRBJ2-5 and V is TRBV11-3, with 11 nucleotides matching TRBD2. Germline-derived CDR1 and CDR2 are SGHNT and YENEEA. There are 15 residues in the CDR3. V dropped 3 bases and J dropped 5; count of bases not matched to a gene: 5. CDR3 bases: TGTGCCAGCAGCTTTACTAGCGGGAGTAGGGAGACCCAGTACTTC. It specifies CASSFTSGSRETQYF.

This chain joins TRBV6-6 and TRBJ2-1; 11 bases fit TRBD2. V lost 7 bases and J lost 4; bases outside the gene matches: 6. Germline V gene sequence: CDR1 MNHNY, CDR2 SVGAGI (reference sequence). This CDR3 is built from 15 residues. CDR3 sequence reads: CASTGVAGGYNEQFF. The DNA of the CDR3 is TGTGCCAGCACCGGGGTAGCGGGAGGGTACAATGAGCAGTTCTTC.

V usage is TRBV4-3 and J usage is TRBJ1-2; D remains ambiguous. The V and J ends lost 4 bases and 2 bases respectively, with 20 bases between them. Germline lookup yields CDR1 LGHNA and CDR2 YSLEER. The CDR3 covers 17 residues. The CDR3 region has the DNA TGCGCCAGCAGCCGGAGCGGGAGGGCCCTCACGAACTATGGCTACACCTTC. This encodes CASSRSGRALTNYGYTF.

This clone was counted once. The chain employs TRBV9 and TRBJ2-5, with 7 nucleotides matching TRBD2. Germline CDR1 reads SGDLS; CDR2 reads YYNGEE. Germline trimming cut 4 bases from V and 5 bases from J; bases unmatched to any gene: 5. The CDR3 totals 13 residues. CDR3 protein: CASSRGGRETQYF. The CDR3 DNA sequence: TGTGCCAGCAGCCGCGGGGGTAGGGAGACCCAGTACTTC.

The genes are TRBV6-1 and TRBJ1-5; no definite D call. There are 16 residues in the CDR3. CDR1 is MNHNS, CDR2 SASEGT, per germline. V lost 0 bases and J 2 bases, leaving 11 bases between the germline ends. In DNA, the CDR3 is TGTGCCAGCAGTGAAGCATCGGGAGTTGGCAATCAGCCCCAGCATTTT. Protein sequence: CASSEASGVGNQPQHF.

This chain connects TRBV27 to TRBJ1-1; D gene ambiguous. Germline V CDR1 and CDR2: MNHEY, SMNVEV (reference sequence). Trimming cost V 2 bases and J 4 bases, with 8 bases left between them. This CDR3 has 13 residues. CDR3 loop: CASSLQVFTEAFF. CDR3 DNA: TGTGCCAGCAGTTTACAGGTCTTCACTGAAGCTTTCTTT.

V is TRBV28 and J is TRBJ2-1, with 7 bases identical to TRBD2. In germline, CDR1 is MDHEN, CDR2 SYDVKM. The CDR3 has 18 residues. The junction had 16 bases not matched to a gene; V was cut back by 0 bases and J by 8 bases. As DNA, the CDR3 is TGTGCCAGCAGTTTATGGGGAAGACTAGCCCAGCATTGGGATGAGCAGTTCTTC. Translation gives CASSLWGRLAQHWDEQFF.

V usage is TRBV2 and J usage is TRBJ2-7; TRBD2 aligns across 9 bases. Trimming cost V 5 bases and J 5 bases; bases outside gene matches: 13. The CDR3 has 16 amino acids. Germline values: CDR1 SNHLY, CDR2 FYNNEI. As DNA, the CDR3 is TGTGCCAGCAGTCCCCGGAGTAGCGGGGGTAGGGACGAGCAGTACTTC. It is translated as CASSPRSSGGRDEQYF.

The chain recombines TRBV19 with TRBJ2-7, with D possibly matching TRBD1 (6 bases). This CDR3 is built from 15 residues. The germline gives CDR1 LNHDA, CDR2 SQIVND (reference sequence). The ends were cut back, 3 bases at V and 3 bases at J, with 15 bases in the middle. The CDR3 reads CASSISRTGRYEQYF. CDR3 nucleotide sequence: TGTGCCAGTAGTATCTCCAGAACAGGGCGCTACGAGCAGTACTTC.

V is TRBV5-1 and J is TRBJ2-1, with TRBD2 identical over 7 bases. Trimming at V came to 1 base and at J to 7 bases, leaving 14 bases not matched to a gene. Germline CDR1 SGHRS, CDR2 YFSETQ. The CDR3 is 17 amino acids. CDR3 protein: CASSLLIGGSINNEQFF. CDR3 sequence (DNA): TGCGCCAGCAGCTTGTTAATTGGCGGGAGTATCAATAATGAGCAGTTCTTC.